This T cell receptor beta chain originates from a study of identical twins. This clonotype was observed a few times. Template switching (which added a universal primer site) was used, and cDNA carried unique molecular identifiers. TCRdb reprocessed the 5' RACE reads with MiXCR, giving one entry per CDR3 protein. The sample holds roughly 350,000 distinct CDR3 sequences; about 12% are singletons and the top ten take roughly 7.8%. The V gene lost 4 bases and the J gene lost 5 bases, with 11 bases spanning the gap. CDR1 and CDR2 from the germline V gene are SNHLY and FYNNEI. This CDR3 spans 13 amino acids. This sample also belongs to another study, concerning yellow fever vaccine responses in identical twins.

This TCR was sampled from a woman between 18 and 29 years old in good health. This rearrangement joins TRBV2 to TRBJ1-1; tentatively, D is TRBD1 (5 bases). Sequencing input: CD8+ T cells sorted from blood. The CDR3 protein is CASSVFAGTEAFF. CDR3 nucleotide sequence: TGTGCCAGCAGTGTATTCGCAGGGACTGAAGCTTTCTTT.